Each of the 14 T cell receptor beta chains below was sequenced from the same sample in a study of early T cells in non-severe SARS-CoV-2 infection. TCRdb re-called the 5' RACE reads through MiXCR, storing one row per CDR3 protein. The sample has about 60,000 distinct CDR3 sequences, roughly 10% seen once; the top ten hold approximately 3%. The sample was whole blood. The receptors derive from an adult who was a healthcare worker with PCR-confirmed SARS-CoV-2 infection or an uninfected control (not recorded which).

J is TRBJ2-2 and V is TRBV7-3; 7 positions agree with TRBD2. The CDR3 extends over 16 amino acids. CDR1 SGHTA and CDR2 FQGTGA come from the germline V gene. The J segment lost 7 bases and the V segment lost 8 bases, leaving 16 bases of the junction unmatched. The DNA of the CDR3 is TGTGCCAGCGGCCTGACTGGCGGGAGCTTTAGCGGGGAGCTGTTTTTT. Its translation: CASGLTGGSFSGELFF.

This clonotype was detected ten times or more. J is TRBJ1-5 and V is TRBV5-1, with a weak D call TRBD1 (5 bases). V lost 4 bases and J 6 bases, leaving 17 bases between the germline ends. The length of the CDR3 is 15 residues. CDR1 is SGHRS, CDR2 YFSETQ, per germline. As DNA, the CDR3 is TGCGCCAGCAGCCCTTCTGGGGGGGAAGGTCAGCCCCAGCATTTT. Protein: CASSPSGGEGQPQHF.

The chain has TRBV5-1 and TRBJ1-1; D gene unclear. The V end lost 5 bases, the J end lost 0 bases, and 8 bases lay between the germline ends. The CDR3 consists of 13 residues. Germline loops: CDR1 SGHRS, CDR2 YFSETQ. Here the CDR3 reads CASRTEMNTEAFF. As DNA, the CDR3 is TGCGCCAGCAGGACTGAAATGAACACTGAAGCTTTCTTT.

This clonotype was picked up a small number of times. The chain couples TRBV12-3 or TRBV12-4 to TRBJ2-2; 10 bases are a match to TRBD1. The CDR3 extends over 14 amino acids. Trimming removed 7 bases from V and 7 bases from J; junction bases left unmatched: 6. CDR3 region: CASTMTGGNGELFF. CDR3 in DNA: TGTGCCAGCACCATGACAGGGGGCAACGGGGAGCTGTTTTTT.

The chain combines TRBV5-1 with TRBJ2-1; D may be TRBD1 (6 bases). V lost 2 bases, J lost 2 bases, and 8 bases lay in between. This CDR3 is built from 14 residues. Germline-derived CDR1 and CDR2 are SGHRS and YFSETQ. Written as DNA, the CDR3 is TGCGCCAGCAGCTTACAGGGCACCTACAATGAGCAGTTCTTC. Translating gives CASSLQGTYNEQFF.

In this sample, this clonotype turned up a few times. The genes are TRBV2 and TRBJ1-2; TRBD1 might be the D (5 bases). In germline, CDR1 is SNHLY, CDR2 FYNNEI. The CDR3 spans 12 residues. V shed 7 bases and J shed 8 bases, with 14 bases lying between them. Here the CDR3 reads CASTRDQVGYTF. As DNA, the CDR3 is TGTGCCAGCACCCGGGACCAAGTGGGCTACACCTTC.

This clonotype was recorded a few times. The chain uses TRBV7-8 and TRBJ1-6; D unresolved. The V gene lost 5 bases and the J gene lost 0 bases, with 8 bases spanning the gap. CDR1 and CDR2 (germline): SGHVS, FQNEAQ. CDR3 length: 15 residues. The CDR3 region has the DNA TGTGCCAGCAGCCTTAGGAGCTCCTATAATTCACCCCTCCACTTT. Translation: CASSLRSSYNSPLHF.

The chain combines TRBV9 with TRBJ1-5, with 7 bases aligning to TRBD1. Germline CDR1 and CDR2: SGDLS and YYNGEE. This CDR3 comprises 17 residues. J gave up 1 base and V 4 bases, and 11 bases lay outside the gene matches. In DNA, the CDR3 is TGTGCCAGCAGCTCAGGGGCAGGGGGAGGAAGCAATCAGCCCCAGCATTTT. It specifies CASSSGAGGGSNQPQHF. Full variable domain (missing parts from reference TRBV9 and TRBJ1-5): DSGVTQTPKHLITATGQRVTLRCSPRSGDLSVYWYQQSLDQGLQFLIQYYNGEERAKGNILERFSAQQFPDLHSELNLSSLELGDSALYFCASSSGAGGGSNQPQHFGDGTRLSIL.

The chain employs TRBV18 and TRBJ2-5; D possibly corresponds to TRBD2 (6 bases). The V and J ends lost 3 bases and 1 base respectively, with 21 bases between them. Germline loops: CDR1 KGHSH, CDR2 LQKENI. The CDR3 contains 18 residues. CDR3 bases: TGTGCCAGCTCACCGCAATTTTTCGGGAGCGCTCGCCAAGAGACCCAGTACTTC. Translating gives CASSPQFFGSARQETQYF.

This clonotype has just a few counts. V is TRBV3-1 and J is TRBJ2-7, with TRBD2 matching 8 bases. Germline-derived CDR1 and CDR2 are LGHDT and YNNKEL (reference sequence). This CDR3 spans 14 amino acids. V trimming: 4 bases; J trimming: 4 bases; junction bases outside the gene matches: 6. The CDR3 bases are TGTGCCAGCAGCCCCTCAGCGGGAGATTACGAGCAGTACTTC. Translation: CASSPSAGDYEQYF.

This chain links TRBV7-3 with TRBJ2-4; TRBD1 matches 7 bases. V was clipped by 5 bases and J by 9 bases; unmatched bases: 7. This CDR3 spans 13 amino acids. Per germline, CDR1 SGHTA and CDR2 FQGTGA. The CDR3 region is CASSQTGNGIQYF. The CDR3 DNA reads as TGTGCCAGCAGCCAGACAGGGAATGGCATTCAGTACTTC.

A few counts support this clonotype. The V and J genes are TRBV11-2 and TRBJ2-1; D is undetermined. Germline assignment: CDR1 SGHAT and CDR2 FQNNGV. Trimming pared 4 bases from V and 10 bases from J, leaving 8 bases between. CDR3 size: 11 residues. The CDR3 protein is CASSYGGEQFF. The CDR3 region has the DNA TGTGCCAGCAGCTACGGTGGGGAGCAGTTCTTC.

This clonotype was seen a handful of times. V gene TRBV11-2 combines with J gene TRBJ1-3; D unresolved. Germline V gene data show CDR1 as SGHAT and CDR2 as FQNNGV. The CDR3 length is 12 residues. Trimming removed 5 bases at V and 3 bases at J, with 5 bases between. The CDR3 sequence: CASSRYGNTIYF. The CDR3 coding sequence is TGTGCCAGCAGCCGTTATGGAAACACCATATATTTT.

The CDR3 bases are TGTGCCAGCAGTTTAACGCCACTAGCGGGGGACTACGAGCAGTACTTC. Its protein product is CASSLTPLAGDYEQYF. This chain joins TRBV28 and TRBJ2-7; 11 positions agree with TRBD2. The CDR3 sequence is 16 residues long. V shed 2 bases, J shed 3 bases, and the junction held 6 bases outside the gene matches. Germline V gene lookup returns CDR1 MDHEN and CDR2 SYDVKM.